Only one count was recorded for the clone carrying this T cell receptor (beta chain). Per the study methods: Quantification of nucleated cells was approximated via reference gene primer amplification. Sequencing used immunoSEQ multiplex PCR; TCRdb keeps in-frame clones, though not all of them. The V and J calls and clone size come from that table; D and trimming were worked out from the DNA. Counted here are about 410,000 clones, roughly 90% occurring once; the ten biggest clones make up 1.4%. These data belong to a study of blood T cell repertoires in COVID-19. The overall study: The United States, Italy and Spain supplied acute and convalescent COVID-19 samples. Sources were T cells, B-cell-depleted T cells, or PBMCs; the material itself was cDNA or gDNA.

This CDR3 is built from 13 residues. Trimming removed 4 bases at V and 0 bases at J, with 7 bases between. Looked up from germline, CDR1 is SGHNT and CDR2 is YYREEE (reference sequence). The rearrangement joins TRBV5-4 to TRBJ1-1, with D perhaps matching TRBD1 (5 bases). The sequence was obtained from a woman aged 25-40 years with active or convalescent COVID-19. The specimen sequenced was peripheral blood. CDR3: CASSADMNTEAFF. The CDR3 bases are TGTGCCAGCAGCGCGGACATGAACACTGAAGCTTTCTTT.